This TCR beta chain was sequenced in a study of blood T cell repertoires in COVID-19. This CDR3 has 12 amino acids. Germline V gene data show CDR1 as SEHNR and CDR2 as FQNEAQ (reference sequence). The ends were cut back, 11 bases at V and 5 bases at J, with 13 bases in the middle. Libraries were prepared by immunoSEQ multiplex PCR; TCRdb keeps only in-frame clonotypes and omits some of them. The repertoire holds some 130,000 clones, with roughly 84% as singletons. The receptor comes from a man aged 35-49 years with acute COVID-19. This chain connects TRBV7-9 to TRBJ2-4; D is perhaps TRBD1 (7 bases). The source material was PBMCs or T cells enriched from blood (not recorded which). CDR3 DNA: TGTGCCGCTGGAGGGGGCGAAAACATTCAGTACTTC. Amino acid sequence: CAAGGGENIQYF. The complete variable domain, with remaining parts taken from reference TRBV7-9 and TRBJ2-4, reads DTGVSQNPRHKITKRGQNVTFRCDPISEHNRLYWYRQTLGQGPEFLTYFQNEAQLEKSRLLSDRFSAERPKGSFSTLEIQRTEQGDSAMYLCAAGGGENIQYFGAGTRLSVL.